Listed below are T cell receptor beta chains from one sample, sequenced in a study of OX40 agonist ivuxolimab in advanced cancers. The data were produced by immunoSEQ multiplex PCR, yet TCRdb's version contains in-frame clones alone and is incomplete. The sample includes about 62,000 clones, roughly 84% of them seen just once. This specimen consisted of CD4+ or CD8+ T cells sorted from blood, obtained in a trial of the OX40 agonist ivuxolimab. The source of these receptors is an adult with an advanced solid tumor such as melanoma, head and neck, liver or kidney cancer. The CDR3 runs from the conserved cysteine through the conserved F or W. A D gene is named only where the DNA matches it firmly. Expanded clones get a size class; other rows say once, few or many, or leave the size out.

>NA|TRBV6-6|NA|TRBJ1-5
CASSYTERSNQPQHF
TGTGCCAGCAGTTACACAGAGCGAAGCAATCAGCCCCAGCATTTT
>TRBD2|TRBV6-5|NA|TRBJ2-1
CASSLGRGLYNEQFF
TGTGCCAGCAGTTTGGGGCGGGGGTTATACAATGAGCAGTTCTTC
>NA|TRBV7-6|NA|TRBJ1-6
CASSLAAGGDPNSPLHF
TGTGCCAGCAGCTTAGCCGCTGGGGGGGACCCGAATTCACCCCTCCACTTT
>NA|TRBV6-6|NA|TRBJ1-2
CASIDRPPNYGYTF
TGTGCCAGCATTGACAGGCCGCCTAACTATGGCTACACCTTC
>NA|TRBV15|NA|TRBJ1-3
CATSRVAASGNTIYF
TGTGCCACCAGCAGAGTGGCAGCCTCTGGAAACACCATATATTTT
>NA|TRBV2|NA|TRBJ1-4
CASRRTLGSNEKLFF
TGTGCCAGCAGACGAACGTTGGGTAGCAATGAAAAACTGTTTTTT
>NA|TRBV7-2|NA|TRBJ2-2
CASSLEGRTGELFF
TGTGCCAGCAGCTTGGAGGGGCGTACCGGGGAGCTGTTTTTT
>NA|TRBV6-6|NA|TRBJ1-6
CASSLRGAPLHF
TGTGCCAGCAGTCTCAGGGGTGCCCCCCTCCACTTT
>NA|TRBV5-1|NA|TRBJ2-7
CASRLDRSFYEQYF
TGCGCCAGCAGACTCGACAGGAGTTTCTACGAGCAGTACTTC
>TRBD2|TRBV7-2|NA|TRBJ2-1
CASSLVAGAYNEQFF
TGTGCCAGCAGCCTCGTAGCGGGGGCCTACAATGAGCAGTTCTTC
>NA|TRBV19|NA|TRBJ1-5
CVSTNGQHSNQPQHF
TGTGTCAGTACCAACGGACAGCATAGCAATCAGCCCCAGCATTTT
>NA|TRBV2|few|TRBJ2-1
CASSEEGGLDEQFF
TGTGCCAGCAGTGAGGAGGGGGGGCTCGATGAGCAGTTCTTC
>NA|TRBV2|NA|TRBJ1-2
CASEEGSWGYTF
TGTGCCAGTGAGGAAGGTAGTTGGGGCTACACCTTC
>TRBD1|TRBV7-8|NA|TRBJ1-2
CASSFGQGGDYGYTF
TGTGCCAGCAGCTTCGGACAGGGAGGGGACTATGGCTACACCTTC
>NA|TRBV15|NA|TRBJ1-4
CATSGDLGADEKLFF
TGTGCCACCAGCGGGGACCTGGGGGCTGATGAAAAACTGTTTTTT
>NA|TRBV19|NA|TRBJ1-5
CASSPVGASNQPQHF
TGTGCCAGTAGCCCGGTGGGGGCTTCCAATCAGCCCCAGCATTTT
>TRBD1|TRBV5-6|once|TRBJ1-2
CASSPPGQPNYGYTF
TGTGCCAGCAGCCCCCCGGGACAGCCGAACTATGGCTACACCTTC
>NA|TRBV6-6|NA|TRBJ1-1
CASSYGQSLKNTEAFF
TGTGCCAGCAGTTACGGACAGAGTTTAAAGAACACTGAAGCTTTCTTT
>NA|TRBV19|NA|TRBJ2-6
CASSQPRGAGANVLTF
TGTGCCAGTAGTCAACCAAGGGGCGCCGGGGCCAACGTCCTGACTTTC
>NA|TRBV28|NA|TRBJ2-7
CATTARYEQYF
TGTGCCACGACAGCCCGCTACGAGCAGTACTTC
>NA|TRBV10-3|NA|TRBJ1-3
CAITTSGASSGNTIYF
TGTGCCATCACGACCTCAGGGGCGAGCTCTGGAAACACCATATATTTT
>NA|TRBV5-1|NA|TRBJ2-7
CASSGLETGTYYEQYF
TGCGCCAGCAGCGGACTAGAGACAGGGACTTACTACGAGCAGTACTTC
>NA|TRBV28|once|TRBJ1-1
CASSLSSLTEAFF
TGTGCCAGCAGTTTGTCCAGTCTAACTGAAGCTTTCTTT
>TRBD1|TRBV5-1|few|TRBJ1-1
CASSLGEGARGTEAFF
TGCGCCAGCAGCCTGGGGGAGGGGGCGCGCGGCACTGAAGCTTTCTTT
>NA|TRBV15|once|TRBJ1-5
CATSREGVNQPQHF
TGTGCCACCAGCAGAGAAGGGGTGAATCAGCCCCAGCATTTT
>TRBD1|TRBV27|NA|TRBJ2-1
CASGLPAGGNNEQFF
TGTGCCAGCGGGCTCCCGGCAGGGGGTAACAATGAGCAGTTCTTC
>TRBD1|TRBV10-3|NA|TRBJ1-6
CAISQTGFYNSPLHF
TGTGCCATCAGTCAGACAGGGTTTTATAATTCACCCCTCCACTTT
>NA|TRBV7-8|NA|TRBJ2-1
CASSLETRNEQFF
TGTGCCAGCAGCTTAGAGACGCGCAATGAGCAGTTCTTC
>TRBD2|TRBV9|NA|TRBJ2-5
CASSGSGGLKETQYF
TGTGCCAGCAGCGGTAGCGGGGGGCTCAAAGAGACCCAGTACTTC
>NA|TRBV5-1|NA|TRBJ2-4
CASTVDTRANIQYF
TGCGCCAGCACCGTGGACACCCGAGCCAACATTCAGTACTTC
>NA|TRBV6-1|NA|TRBJ1-1
CASRYRVTNTEAFF
TGTGCCAGCAGATACAGGGTCACCAACACTGAAGCTTTCTTT
>NA|TRBV19|NA|TRBJ1-2
CASSGDRSGGYTF
TGTGCCAGTAGTGGGGATCGGTCCGGGGGCTACACCTTC
>NA|TRBV6-4|NA|TRBJ1-1
CASSEQGRTDEAFF
TGTGCCAGCAGTGAGCAGGGACGGACTGATGAAGCTTTCTTT
>TRBD1|TRBV4-2|NA|TRBJ1-2
CASSQEIGTGGHGYTF
TGTGCCAGCAGCCAAGAGATAGGGACAGGAGGCCATGGCTACACCTTC
>NA|TRBV5-1|NA|TRBJ2-5
CASSRGEGQETQYF
TGCGCCAGCAGCCGGGGCGAGGGCCAAGAGACCCAGTACTTC
>TRBD1|TRBV25-1|once|TRBJ2-5
CASRSPGTVEETQYF
TGTGCCAGCAGGTCACCCGGGACAGTGGAAGAGACCCAGTACTTC
>TRBD2|TRBV6-4|NA|TRBJ2-1
CASSVDGLAGYEQFF
TGTGCCAGCAGTGTAGATGGACTAGCGGGGTATGAGCAGTTCTTC
>NA|TRBV19|NA|TRBJ2-4
CASRGAPSEVKNIQYF
TGTGCCAGTAGGGGCGCCCCGTCAGAAGTCAAAAACATTCAGTACTTC
>NA|TRBV20-1|NA|TRBJ2-7
CSAHRVEQYF
TGCAGTGCTCACCGGGTCGAGCAGTACTTC
>NA|TRBV4-3|once|TRBJ2-5
CASSQTTGIQYF
TGCGCCAGCAGCCAGACGACCGGGATCCAGTACTTC
>TRBD1|TRBV27|few|TRBJ1-1
CASSRTGGYTEAFF
TGTGCCAGCAGTAGAACAGGGGGTTACACTGAAGCTTTCTTT
>NA|TRBV7-6|NA|TRBJ2-5
CASSLAHIQETQYF
TGTGCCAGCAGCTTAGCCCACATCCAAGAGACCCAGTACTTC
>NA|TRBV7-8|NA|TRBJ2-7
CASSPLPQRVEQYF
TGTGCCAGCAGCCCTTTACCCCAGCGAGTCGAGCAGTACTTC
>TRBD2|TRBV7-9|NA|TRBJ2-3
CASGLAGGADTQYF
TGTGCCAGCGGGCTAGCGGGGGGGGCAGATACGCAGTATTTT
>NA|TRBV6-1|NA|TRBJ1-1
CASSQILNTEAFF
TGTGCCAGCAGTCAGATCTTGAACACTGAAGCTTTCTTT